The clone carrying this T cell receptor beta chain showed up just a few times. Antigen specificity is unknown. The data were obtained in a study of CD4+ T cells in melanoma. The germline V gene has CDR1 LNHDA and CDR2 SQIVND (reference sequence). This CDR3 spans 14 amino acids. After removal of 4 bases from V and 11 bases from J, the junction contained 12 bases not matched to a gene. Findings and limits, study-wide: A reported correlation linked neoantigen-specific CD4+ T cells to CD8+, macrophage and B cell function. Neoantigen-specific CD4+ T cells in melanoma reportedly had diverse differentiation states.

The assay was immunoSEQ multiplex PCR, and TCRdb's table has in-frame clones only and misses some. Of about 11,000 clones detected, approximately 68% appear once; the ten largest clones hold 13% to 15%. The receptor comes from a human donor with melanoma. The chain combines TRBV19 with TRBJ1-1; the match to TRBD1 covers 8 bases. The source material was cells from a culture (not recorded whether cultured in vitro). CDR3 DNA: TGTGCCAGTAGTAAGCCCGGGACAGGATCAGCTGCTTTCTTT. Encoded protein: CASSKPGTGSAAFF.